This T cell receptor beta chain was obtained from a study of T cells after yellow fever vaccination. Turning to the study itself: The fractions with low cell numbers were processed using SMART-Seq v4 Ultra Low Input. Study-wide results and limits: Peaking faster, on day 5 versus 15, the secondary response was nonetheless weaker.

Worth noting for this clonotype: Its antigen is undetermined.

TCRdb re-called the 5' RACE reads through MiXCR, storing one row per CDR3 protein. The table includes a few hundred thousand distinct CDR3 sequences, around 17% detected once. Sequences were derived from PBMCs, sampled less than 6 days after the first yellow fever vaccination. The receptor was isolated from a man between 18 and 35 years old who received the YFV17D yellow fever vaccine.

CDR3 in amino acids: CASSPRDNEQYF. DNA for the CDR3: TGTGCCAGTAGTCCCCGGGACAACGAGCAGTACTTC. The gene calls are TRBV19 and TRBJ2-7; D is perhaps TRBD1 (6 bases). Trimming left V 5 bases short and J 5 bases short, with 10 bases between. The germline V gene encodes CDR1 LNHDA and CDR2 SQIVND (reference sequence). The CDR3 is 12 amino acids.